This TCR beta chain was documented in a study of shared clonotypes between healthy human individuals. Points from the study as a whole: In general, naive subsets displayed greater estimated richness than memory subsets did. The four-donor shared clonotypes exceeded non-shared clonotypes in generation probability, with non-shared ones scoring lower.

On this clone: The antigen remains undetermined.

In germline, CDR1 is KGHSH, CDR2 LQKENI. With 3 bases removed from V and 0 bases from J, the gap between germline ends came to 20 bases. This CDR3 has 18 residues. It was at deep level that the assay was run. Every subset had its genomic DNA shared out evenly among several immunoSEQ plates. Method: immunoSEQ multiplex PCR; TCRdb's copy keeps in-frame clones and lacks some. There are about 1.5 million clones in the sample; around 98% occur only once, and roughly 0.42% lies in the top ten. The source of this sequence is a man between 25 and 39 years old in good health. V gene TRBV18 combines with J gene TRBJ1-2, with a weak D call TRBD1 (6 bases). The sequenced material came from naive CD4+ T cells sorted from blood. Regarding subset: CD45RA+ positively selected. The DNA for the CDR3 is TGTGCCAGCTCACCGGTACTCAGGGGCCGAACGGCTAACTATGGCTACACCTTC. Its translation: CASSPVLRGRTANYGYTF.